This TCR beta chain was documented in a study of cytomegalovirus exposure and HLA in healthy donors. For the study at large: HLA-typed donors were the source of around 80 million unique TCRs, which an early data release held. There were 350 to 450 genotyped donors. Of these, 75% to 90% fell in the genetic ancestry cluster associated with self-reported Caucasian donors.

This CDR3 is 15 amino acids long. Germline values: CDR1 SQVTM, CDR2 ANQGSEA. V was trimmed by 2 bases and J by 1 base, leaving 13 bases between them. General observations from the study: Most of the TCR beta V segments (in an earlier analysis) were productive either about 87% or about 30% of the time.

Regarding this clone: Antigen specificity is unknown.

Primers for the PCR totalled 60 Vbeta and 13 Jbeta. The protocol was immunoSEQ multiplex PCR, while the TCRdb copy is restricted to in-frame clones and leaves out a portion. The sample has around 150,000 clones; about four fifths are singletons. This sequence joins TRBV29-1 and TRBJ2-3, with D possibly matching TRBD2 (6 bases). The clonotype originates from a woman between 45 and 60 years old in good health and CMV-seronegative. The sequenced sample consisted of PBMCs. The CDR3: CSVEIGGVGTDTQYF. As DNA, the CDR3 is TGCAGCGTTGAAATAGGAGGGGTTGGCACAGATACGCAGTATTTT.